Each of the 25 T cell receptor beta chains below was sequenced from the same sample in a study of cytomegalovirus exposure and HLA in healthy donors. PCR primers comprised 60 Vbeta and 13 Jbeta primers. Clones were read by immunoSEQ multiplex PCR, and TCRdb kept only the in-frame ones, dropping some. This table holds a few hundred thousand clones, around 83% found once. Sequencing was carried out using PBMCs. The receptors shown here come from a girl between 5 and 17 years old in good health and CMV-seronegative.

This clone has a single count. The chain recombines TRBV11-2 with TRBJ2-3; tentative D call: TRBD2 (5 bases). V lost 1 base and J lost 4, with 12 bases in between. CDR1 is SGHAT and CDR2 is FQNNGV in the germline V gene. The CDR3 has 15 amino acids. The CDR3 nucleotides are TGTGCCAGCAGCTTAGTTCGGGGAGAAGCAGATACGCAGTATTTT. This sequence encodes CASSLVRGEADTQYF. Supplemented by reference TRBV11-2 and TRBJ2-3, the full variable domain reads EAGVAQSPRYKIIEKRQSVAFWCNPISGHATLYWYQQILGQGPKLLIQFQNNGVVDDSQLPKDRFSAERLKGVDSTLKIQPAKLEDSAVYLCASSLVRGEADTQYFGPGTRLTVL.

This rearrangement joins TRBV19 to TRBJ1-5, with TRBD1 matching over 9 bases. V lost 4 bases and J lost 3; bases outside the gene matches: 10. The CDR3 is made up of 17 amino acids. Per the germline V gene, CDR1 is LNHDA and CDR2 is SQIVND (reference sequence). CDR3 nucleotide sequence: TGTGCCAGTAGTAGCCGCACCACAGGGGGCCACAATCAGCCCCAGCATTTT. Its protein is CASSSRTTGGHNQPQHF.

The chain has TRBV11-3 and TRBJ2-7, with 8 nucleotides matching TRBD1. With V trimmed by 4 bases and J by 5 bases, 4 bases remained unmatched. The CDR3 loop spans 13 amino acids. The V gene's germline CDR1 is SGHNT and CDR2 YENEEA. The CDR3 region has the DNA TGTGCCAGCAGCTCAGACAGGGGCGACGAGCAGTACTTC. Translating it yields CASSSDRGDEQYF.

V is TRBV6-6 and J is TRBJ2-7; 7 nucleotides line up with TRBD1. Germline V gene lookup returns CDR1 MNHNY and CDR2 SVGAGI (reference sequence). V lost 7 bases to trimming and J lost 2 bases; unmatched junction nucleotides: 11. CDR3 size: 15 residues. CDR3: CASTTLSGGTYEQYF. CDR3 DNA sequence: TGTGCCAGCACCACCTTGTCAGGGGGTACCTACGAGCAGTACTTC.

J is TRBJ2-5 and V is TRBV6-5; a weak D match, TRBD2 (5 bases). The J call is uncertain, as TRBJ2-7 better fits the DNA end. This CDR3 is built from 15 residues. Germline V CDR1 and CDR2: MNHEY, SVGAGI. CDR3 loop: CASSSVGLQSYEQYF. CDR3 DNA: TGTGCCAGCAGTTCCGTAGGACTCCAGTCCTACGAGCAGTACTTC.

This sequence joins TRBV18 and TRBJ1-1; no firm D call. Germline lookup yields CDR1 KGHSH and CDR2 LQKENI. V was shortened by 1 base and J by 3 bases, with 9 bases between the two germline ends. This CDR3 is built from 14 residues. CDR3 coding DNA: TGTGCCAGCTCACCACTGCGGCAAGACACTGAAGCTTTCTTT. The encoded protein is CASSPLRQDTEAFF.

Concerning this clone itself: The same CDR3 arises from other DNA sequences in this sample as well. The CDR3 DNA sequence: TGTGCCACCAGCAGAGGTCTTGAAGGCAAAGACTTTGGCTACACCTTC. Translating gives CATSRGLEGKDFGYTF. V gene TRBV15 combines with J gene TRBJ1-2; D gene unclear. V dropped 1 base and J dropped 7 bases, with 19 bases sitting between them. From germline, CDR1 is LNHNV and CDR2 YYDKDF (reference sequence). The CDR3 spans 16 residues.

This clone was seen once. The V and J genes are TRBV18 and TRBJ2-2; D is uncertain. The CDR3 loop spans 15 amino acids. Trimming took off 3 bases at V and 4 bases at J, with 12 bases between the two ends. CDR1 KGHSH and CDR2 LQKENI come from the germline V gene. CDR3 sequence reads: CASSPRGSATGELFF. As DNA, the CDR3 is TGTGCCAGCTCACCCCGCGGCTCGGCCACCGGGGAGCTGTTTTTT.

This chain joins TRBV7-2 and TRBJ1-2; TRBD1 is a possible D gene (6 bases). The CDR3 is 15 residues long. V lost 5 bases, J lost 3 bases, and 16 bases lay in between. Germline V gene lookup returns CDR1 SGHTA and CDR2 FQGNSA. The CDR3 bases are TGTGCCAGCAGCGGGATTACAGGGAACTACTATGGCTACACCTTC. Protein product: CASSGITGNYYGYTF.

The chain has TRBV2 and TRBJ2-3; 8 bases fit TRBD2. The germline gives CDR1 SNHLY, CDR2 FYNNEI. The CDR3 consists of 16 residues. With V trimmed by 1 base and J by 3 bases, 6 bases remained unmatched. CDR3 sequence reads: CASSEGTSRLTDTQYF. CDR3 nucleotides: TGTGCCAGCAGTGAAGGGACTAGCAGATTGACAGATACGCAGTATTTT.

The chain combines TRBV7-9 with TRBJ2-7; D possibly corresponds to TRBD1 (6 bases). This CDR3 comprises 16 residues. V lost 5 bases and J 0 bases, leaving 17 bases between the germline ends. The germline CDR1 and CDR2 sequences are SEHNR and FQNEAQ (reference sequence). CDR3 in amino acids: CASSTPSRGNSYEQYF. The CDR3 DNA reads TGTGCCAGCAGCACCCCGTCAAGGGGGAACTCCTACGAGCAGTACTTC.

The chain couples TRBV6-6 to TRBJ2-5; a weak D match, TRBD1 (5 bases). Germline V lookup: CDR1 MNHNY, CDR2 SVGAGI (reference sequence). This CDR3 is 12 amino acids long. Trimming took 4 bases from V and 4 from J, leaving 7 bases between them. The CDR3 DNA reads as TGTGCCAGCAGTTTGGGGCCAGAGACCCAGTACTTC. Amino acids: CASSLGPETQYF.

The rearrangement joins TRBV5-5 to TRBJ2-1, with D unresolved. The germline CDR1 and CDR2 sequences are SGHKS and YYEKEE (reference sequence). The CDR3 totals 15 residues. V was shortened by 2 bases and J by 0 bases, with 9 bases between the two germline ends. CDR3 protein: CASSFGLSSYNEQFF. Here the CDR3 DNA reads TGTGCCAGCAGCTTTGGGCTAAGCTCCTACAATGAGCAGTTCTTC.

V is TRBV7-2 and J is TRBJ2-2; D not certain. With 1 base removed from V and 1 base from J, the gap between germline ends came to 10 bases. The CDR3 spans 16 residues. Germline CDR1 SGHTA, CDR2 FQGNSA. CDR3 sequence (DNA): TGTGCCAGCAGCTTAGTCGCCTCGAGGAACACCGGGGAGCTGTTTTTT. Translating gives CASSLVASRNTGELFF.

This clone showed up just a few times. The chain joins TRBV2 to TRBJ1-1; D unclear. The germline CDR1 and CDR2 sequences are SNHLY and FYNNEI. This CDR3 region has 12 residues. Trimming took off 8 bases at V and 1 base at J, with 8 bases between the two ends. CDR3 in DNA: TGTGCCAGCGGAGAGCAGAACACTGAAGCTTTCTTT. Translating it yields CASGEQNTEAFF.

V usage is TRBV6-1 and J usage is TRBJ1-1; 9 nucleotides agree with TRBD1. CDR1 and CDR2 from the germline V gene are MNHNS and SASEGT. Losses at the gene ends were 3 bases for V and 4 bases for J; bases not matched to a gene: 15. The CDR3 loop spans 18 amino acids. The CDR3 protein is CASSDNPGQGILGTEAFF. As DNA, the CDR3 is TGTGCCAGCAGTGACAATCCGGGACAGGGAATTTTGGGCACTGAAGCTTTCTTT.

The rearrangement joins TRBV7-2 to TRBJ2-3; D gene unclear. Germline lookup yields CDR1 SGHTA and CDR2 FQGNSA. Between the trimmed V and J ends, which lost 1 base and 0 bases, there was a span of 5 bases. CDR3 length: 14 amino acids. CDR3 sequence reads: CASSLDSSTDTQYF. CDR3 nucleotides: TGTGCCAGCAGCTTAGACAGTAGCACAGATACGCAGTATTTT. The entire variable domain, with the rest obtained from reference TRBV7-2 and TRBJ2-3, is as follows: GAGVSQSPSNKVTEKGKDVELRCDPISGHTALYWYRQSLGQGLEFLIYFQGNSAPDKSGLPSDRFSAERTGGSVSTLTIQRTQQEDSAVYLCASSLDSSTDTQYFGPGTRLTVL.

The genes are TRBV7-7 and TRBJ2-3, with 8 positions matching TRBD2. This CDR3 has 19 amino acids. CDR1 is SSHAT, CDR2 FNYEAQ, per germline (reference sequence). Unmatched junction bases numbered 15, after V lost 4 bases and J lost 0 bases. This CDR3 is CASSYLPVEAGVSTDTQYF. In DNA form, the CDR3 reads TGTGCCAGCAGCTACCTCCCCGTGGAAGCGGGGGTTAGCACAGATACGCAGTATTTT.

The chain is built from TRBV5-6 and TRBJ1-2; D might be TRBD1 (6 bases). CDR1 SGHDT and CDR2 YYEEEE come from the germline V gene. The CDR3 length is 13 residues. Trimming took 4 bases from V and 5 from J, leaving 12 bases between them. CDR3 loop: CASSRDTQYGYTF. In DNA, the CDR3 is TGTGCCAGCAGCCGGGACACACAATATGGCTACACCTTC.

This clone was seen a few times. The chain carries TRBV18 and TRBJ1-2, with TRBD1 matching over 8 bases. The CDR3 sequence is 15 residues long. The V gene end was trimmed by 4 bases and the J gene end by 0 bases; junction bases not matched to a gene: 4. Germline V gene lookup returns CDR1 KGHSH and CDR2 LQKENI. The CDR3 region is CASSQGDRTNYGYTF. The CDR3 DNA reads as TGTGCCAGCTCACAGGGGGACAGGACTAACTATGGCTACACCTTC.

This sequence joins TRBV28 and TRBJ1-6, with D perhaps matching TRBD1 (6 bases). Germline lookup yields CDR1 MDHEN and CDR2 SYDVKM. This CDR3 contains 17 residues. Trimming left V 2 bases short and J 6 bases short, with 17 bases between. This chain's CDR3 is CASSLTGLLLSNSPLHF. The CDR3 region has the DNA TGTGCCAGCAGTTTAACAGGGCTTCTTCTTAGTAATTCACCCCTCCACTTT.

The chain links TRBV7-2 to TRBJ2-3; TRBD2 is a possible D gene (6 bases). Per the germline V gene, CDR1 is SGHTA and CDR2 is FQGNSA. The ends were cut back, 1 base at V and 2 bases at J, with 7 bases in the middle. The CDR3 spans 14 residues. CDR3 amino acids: CASSLGGNTDTQYF. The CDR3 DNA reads TGTGCCAGCAGCTTAGGCGGGAACACAGATACGCAGTATTTT.

The CDR3 nucleotides are TGTGCCAGCAGCGTTAACTTCGTATACAATGAGCAGTTCTTC. Its protein is CASSVNFVYNEQFF. This rearrangement joins TRBV7-3 to TRBJ2-1; D not resolved. This CDR3 is 14 amino acids long. Trimming stripped 5 bases from V and 4 bases from J, with 12 bases between. Germline assignment: CDR1 SGHTA and CDR2 FQGTGA.

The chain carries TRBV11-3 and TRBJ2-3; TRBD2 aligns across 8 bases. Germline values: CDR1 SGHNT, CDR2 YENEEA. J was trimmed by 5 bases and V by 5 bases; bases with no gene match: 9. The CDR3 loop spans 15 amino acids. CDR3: CASSLSGVGGDTQYF. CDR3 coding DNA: TGTGCCAGCAGCCTTAGCGGGGTAGGGGGAGATACGCAGTATTTT.

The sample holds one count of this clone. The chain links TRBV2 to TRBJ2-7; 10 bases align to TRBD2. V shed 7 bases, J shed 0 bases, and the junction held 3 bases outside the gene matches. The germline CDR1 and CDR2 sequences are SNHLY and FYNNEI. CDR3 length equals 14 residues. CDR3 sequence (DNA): TGTGCCAGCATCAGACTAGCGGGCTCCTACGAGCAGTACTTC. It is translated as CASIRLAGSYEQYF.